This record concerns one T cell receptor (beta chain) sequence. The antigen is unknown. This record belongs to a study of chemoradiotherapy in HPV16-positive cancers. Study outcomes and limitations: Candidate HPV-specific clones and E7-related TCR motifs grew in tumor during treatment. HPV-specific T cells were functionally defined from only a couple of HPV16-positive patients.

Repeated repertoire sampling spanned the course of chemoradiotherapy. V shed 3 bases and J 1 base; nucleotides not matched to a gene: 4. From germline, CDR1 is MGHRA and CDR2 YSYEKL. CDR3 size: 16 residues. Generated by immunoSEQ multiplex PCR, the TCRdb table keeps only in-frame clones and is missing some. Of more than 13,000 clones detected, 88% appear once; the ten largest clones hold approximately 3.5%. This sequence joins TRBV4-1 and TRBJ2-3; 10 positions match TRBD2. This sequence was found in a human donor with HPV-associated anogenital cancer. This sample comprised blood, obtained from a patient who underwent chemoradiotherapy. The CDR3, as DNA: TGCGCCAGCAGCCAGGAGCGGGGGGGCCGCACAGATACGCAGTATTTT. This sequence encodes CASSQERGGRTDTQYF.